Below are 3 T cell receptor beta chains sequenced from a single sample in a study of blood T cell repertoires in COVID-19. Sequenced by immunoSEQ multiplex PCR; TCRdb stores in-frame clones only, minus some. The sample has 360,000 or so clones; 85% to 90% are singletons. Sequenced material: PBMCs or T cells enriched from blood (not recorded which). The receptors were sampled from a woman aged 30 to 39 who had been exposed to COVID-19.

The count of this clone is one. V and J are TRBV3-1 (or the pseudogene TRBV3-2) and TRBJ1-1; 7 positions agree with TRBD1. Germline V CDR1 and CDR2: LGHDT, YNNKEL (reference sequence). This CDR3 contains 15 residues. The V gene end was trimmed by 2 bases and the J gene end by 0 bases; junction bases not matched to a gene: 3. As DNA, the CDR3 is TGTGCCAGCAGCCAATGGACAGGAATGAACACTGAAGCTTTCTTT. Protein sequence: CASSQWTGMNTEAFF.

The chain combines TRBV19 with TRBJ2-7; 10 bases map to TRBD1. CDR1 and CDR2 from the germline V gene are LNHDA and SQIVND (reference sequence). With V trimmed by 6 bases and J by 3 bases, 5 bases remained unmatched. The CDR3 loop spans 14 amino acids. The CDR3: CASSLGQGVYEQYF. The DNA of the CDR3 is TGTGCCAGTAGCTTAGGACAGGGGGTCTACGAGCAGTACTTC.

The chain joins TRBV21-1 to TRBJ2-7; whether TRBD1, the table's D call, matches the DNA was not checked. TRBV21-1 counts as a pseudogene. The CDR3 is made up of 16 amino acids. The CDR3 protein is CASSKNKGTGRDEQYF. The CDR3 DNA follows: TGTGCCAGCAGCAAAAACAAGGGGACAGGGAGGGACGAGCAGTACTTC.